This is a list of T cell receptor beta chains from one sample in a study of identical twins. TCRdb ran MiXCR on the 5' RACE reads and lists one entry per CDR3 protein. The data show just under 650,000 distinct CDR3 sequences, under 8.5% seen once. Separately, the same data were catalogued under a study of yellow fever vaccine responses in identical twins.

Sequenced sample: PBMCs. The receptors originated from a woman aged 18-35 years in good health. Each CDR3 is given with its conserved first and last residue. Each record gives: J gene, V gene, D gene, clone size, CDR3 DNA, CDR3 protein. D genes are given only for firm matches. Clone size is not always given. Where it is, it says once, few, many or a class for expanded clones.

j_call: TRBJ1-1; v_call: TRBV24-1; d_call: NA; clone_size: many; cdr3_nt: TGTGCCACCAGTGGTACCTCGCGGGGGCGAACTGAAGCTTTCTTT; cdr3_aa: CATSGTSRGRTEAFF
j_call: TRBJ2-7; v_call: TRBV20-1; d_call: NA; clone_size: few; cdr3_nt: TGCAGTGCCCCCGGGTCCCGCGAGCAGTACTTC; cdr3_aa: CSAPGSREQYF
j_call: TRBJ2-7; v_call: TRBV16; d_call: TRBD2; clone_size: many; cdr3_nt: TGTGCCAGCAGCCAATTCCCCCCTAGCGGGACCTCACTCTACGAGCAGTACTTC; cdr3_aa: CASSQFPPSGTSLYEQYF
j_call: TRBJ2-2; v_call: TRBV10-3; d_call: TRBD2; clone_size: many; cdr3_nt: TGTGCCACGGGACTAGCGGGCAACACCGGGGAGCTGTTTTTT; cdr3_aa: CATGLAGNTGELFF
j_call: TRBJ1-1; v_call: TRBV6-5; d_call: TRBD1; clone_size: few; cdr3_nt: TGTGCCAGCAGTTACTTGGGACAGGGTGCCGAAGCTTTCTTT; cdr3_aa: CASSYLGQGAEAFF
j_call: TRBJ2-4; v_call: TRBV5-1; d_call: TRBD2; clone_size: NA; cdr3_nt: TGCGCCAGCAGCGGTAGCGGGGGGGCAACCAAAAACATTCAGTACTTC; cdr3_aa: CASSGSGGATKNIQYF
j_call: TRBJ2-3; v_call: TRBV4-2; d_call: TRBD2; clone_size: NA; cdr3_nt: TGTGCCAGCAGCCAAGAAGCTTCCATTAGCGGGAGTGCCGGGTGGGGAGATACGCAGTATTTT; cdr3_aa: CASSQEASISGSAGWGDTQYF
j_call: TRBJ1-5; v_call: TRBV2; d_call: NA; clone_size: few; cdr3_nt: TGTGCCAGCAGAAAGCAGGGGCTCATGGATCAGCCCCAGCATTTT; cdr3_aa: CASRKQGLMDQPQHF
j_call: TRBJ1-6; v_call: TRBV6-1; d_call: NA; clone_size: many; cdr3_nt: TGTGCCAGCAGTCGTCTCAGGGTAGATTCACCCCTCCACTTT; cdr3_aa: CASSRLRVDSPLHF
j_call: TRBJ1-2; v_call: TRBV4-1; d_call: TRBD1; clone_size: few; cdr3_nt: TGCGCCAGCAGCCAAGTTGGTGGCAGGGGGAATGGCTACACCTTC; cdr3_aa: CASSQVGGRGNGYTF
j_call: TRBJ1-5; v_call: TRBV6-1; d_call: NA; clone_size: many; cdr3_nt: TGTGCCACGGAGGGAGGTTTCCAGGAGAGCAATCAGCCCCAGCATTTT; cdr3_aa: CATEGGFQESNQPQHF